Below, 23 T cell receptor beta chains from the same sample are listed, as sequenced in a study of shared clonotypes between healthy human individuals. Sequenced by immunoSEQ multiplex PCR; TCRdb stores in-frame clones only, minus some. The data contain a few million clones, approximately 90% of them singletons. Sequences were obtained from naive CD4+ T cells from PBMCs. Sample subset: CD45RA+ positively selected. All receptors come from a man between 18 and 35 years old in good health. Some clones in this sample may be carry-over from other donors' samples.

V usage is TRBV7-3 and J usage is TRBJ2-5; no clear D gene. The V end lost 5 bases, the J end lost 1 base, and 11 bases lay between the germline ends. Germline CDR1 is SGHTA and CDR2 is FQGTGA. The CDR3 spans 14 residues. CDR3 residues: CASSAKGGQETQYF. CDR3 nucleotide sequence: TGTGCCAGCAGCGCAAAAGGCGGCCAAGAGACCCAGTACTTC.

J is TRBJ2-7 and V is TRBV11-2, with D perhaps TRBD2 (5 bases). Germline V gene sequence: CDR1 SGHAT, CDR2 FQNNGV. The CDR3 contains 15 residues. Deletions cut 2 bases from V and 2 bases from J, with 13 bases between. The CDR3 DNA reads TGTGCCAGCAGCTTACTCGGCGGGTCGACCTACGAGCAGTACTTC. It specifies CASSLLGGSTYEQYF.

Points on this clone: At the DNA level, this CDR3 is encoded by other sequences in the same sample as well. J is TRBJ2-5 and V is TRBV5-4; TRBD2 aligns across 7 bases. This CDR3 has 13 residues. V dropped 0 bases and J dropped 4; count of bases not matched to a gene: 0. Germline CDR1 SGHNT, CDR2 YYREEE (reference sequence). The CDR3 nucleotides read TGTGCCAGCAGCTTGGCGGGAGGAGAGACCCAGTACTTC. Amino acid sequence: CASSLAGGETQYF. Filled out from reference TRBV5-4 and TRBJ2-5, the complete variable domain reads ETGVTQSPTHLIKTRGQQVTLRCSSQSGHNTVSWYQQALGQGPQFIFQYYREEENGRGNFPPRFSGLQFPNYSSELNVNALELDDSALYLCASSLAGGETQYFGPGTRLLVL.

The rearrangement uses TRBV7-3 and TRBJ2-1; D perhaps matches TRBD2 (5 bases). The germline V and J ends were trimmed by 2 bases and 8 bases, with 13 bases remaining between them. Germline CDR1 and CDR2: SGHTA and FQGTGA. This CDR3 spans 14 amino acids. For the CDR3, the DNA is TGTGCCAGCAGCTTATCCCTAGCCTCGGATGAGCAGTTCTTC. Its protein product is CASSLSLASDEQFF.

The rearrangement links TRBV19 to TRBJ1-2; D perhaps matches TRBD1 (6 bases). The CDR3 totals 12 residues. V gave up 9 bases and J gave up 7 bases, with 15 bases separating them. Germline lookup yields CDR1 LNHDA and CDR2 SQIVND (reference sequence). CDR3 loop: CASRQAEAGYTF. For the CDR3, the DNA is TGTGCCAGCAGACAGGCTGAAGCTGGCTACACCTTC. Filled out from reference TRBV19 and TRBJ1-2, the complete variable domain reads DGGITQSPKYLFRKEGQNVTLSCEQNLNHDAMYWYRQDPGQGLRLIYYSQIVNDFQKGDIAEGYSVSREKKESFPLTVTSAQKNPTAFYLCASRQAEAGYTFGSGTRLTVV.

The chain recombines TRBV25-1 with TRBJ2-1; TRBD2 is a possible D gene (5 bases). This CDR3 region has 14 residues. With 0 bases removed from V and 3 bases from J, the gap between germline ends came to 6 bases. CDR1 is MGHDK, CDR2 SYGVNS, per germline. The CDR3 protein is CASSEYDYYNEQFF. As DNA, the CDR3 is TGTGCCAGCAGTGAATATGACTACTACAATGAGCAGTTCTTC.

The chain has TRBV7-2 and TRBJ1-2; D is possibly TRBD1 (6 bases). Germline assignment: CDR1 SGHTA and CDR2 FQGNSA. Trimming shortened V by 5 bases and J by 4 bases, and 17 bases separated the two germline ends. The CDR3 extends over 15 amino acids. In nucleotides, the CDR3 is TGTGCCAGCAGCACCCGGGAGGGGGGAGCCTATGGCTACACCTTC. Amino acid sequence: CASSTREGGAYGYTF.

This clone has just one count. One end of the junction varies from germline; a read error may be responsible. The V call is TRBV5-1, the J call TRBJ2-7; TRBD2 matches 8 bases. The germline V gene has CDR1 SGHRS and CDR2 YFSETQ. This CDR3 region has 16 residues. The CDR3 coding sequence is TGTGCCAGCAGCTTGGATCAGCGGGGGTGGAGCTACGAGCAGTACTTC. Protein: CASSLDQRGWSYEQYF.

The chain carries TRBV19 and TRBJ2-1; TRBD2 aligns across 8 bases. Looked up from germline, CDR1 is LNHDA and CDR2 is SQIVND (reference sequence). V was pared by 1 base and J by 2 bases, with 4 bases of the junction left unmatched. CDR3 length equals 16 residues. In DNA, the CDR3 is TGTGCCAGTAGTATAGGGACGGGAGGGCCCTACAATGAGCAGTTCTTC. Amino acids: CASSIGTGGPYNEQFF.

The chain employs TRBV6-1 and TRBJ2-2, with TRBD1 identical over 9 bases. CDR3 size: 14 residues. Germline CDR1 is MNHNS and CDR2 is SASEGT. Trimming cost V 6 bases and J 7 bases; bases outside gene matches: 6. The DNA for the CDR3 is TGTGCCAGCAGACCCACAGGGGGCGGCGGGGAGCTGTTTTTT. Amino acids: CASRPTGGGGELFF.

This chain joins TRBV7-3 and TRBJ2-6; tentatively, D is TRBD1 (6 bases). The V and J ends lost 5 bases and 0 bases respectively, with 11 bases between them. The germline V gene has CDR1 SGHTA and CDR2 FQGTGA. The CDR3 consists of 16 residues. CDR3 in amino acids: CASSQKTGSGANVLTF. The CDR3 DNA reads TGTGCCAGCAGCCAGAAGACAGGCTCTGGGGCCAACGTCCTGACTTTC.

The chain couples TRBV25-1 to TRBJ2-4; D is unresolved. V lost 3 bases, J lost 7 bases, and 4 bases lay in between. Germline loops: CDR1 MGHDK, CDR2 SYGVNS. This CDR3 has 11 residues. The CDR3 DNA reads TGTGCCAGCAGTGAGTTTAACATTCAGTACTTC. It encodes CASSEFNIQYF. Based on the CDR3 plus reference TRBV25-1 and TRBJ2-4, the full variable domain is EADIYQTPRYLVIGTGKKITLECSQTMGHDKMYWYQQDPGMELHLIHYSYGVNSTEKGDLSSESTVSRIRTEHFPLTLESARPSHTSQYLCASSEFNIQYFGAGTRLSVL.

This CDR3 reads CASRSPGQGRETQYF. In DNA form, the CDR3 reads TGTGCCAGTAGATCCCCCGGACAGGGACGAGAGACCCAGTACTTC. The chain joins TRBV19 to TRBJ2-5, with 8 bases fitting TRBD1. With V trimmed by 6 bases and J by 4 bases, 10 bases remained unmatched. CDR3 length: 15 amino acids. Germline V gives CDR1 LNHDA, CDR2 SQIVND (reference sequence).

The V call is TRBV7-9, the J call TRBJ2-7; 7 bases match TRBD2. Losses at the gene ends were 5 bases for V and 4 bases for J; bases not matched to a gene: 11. Germline assignment: CDR1 SEHNR and CDR2 FQNEAQ (reference sequence). The CDR3 runs to 15 residues. Written as DNA, the CDR3 is TGTGCCAGCAGCCCCGGGGCGGGGGTTGTATACGAGCAGTACTTC. Translating gives CASSPGAGVVYEQYF.

CDR3 nucleotide sequence: TGTGCCAGCAGCTCGGCCGGAGGGCCTCAGGAGCAGTTCTTC. Translation gives CASSSAGGPQEQFF. The rearrangement joins TRBV7-2 to TRBJ2-1; possible D gene TRBD2, 6 bases. V was shortened by 4 bases and J by 10 bases, with 17 bases between the two germline ends. Germline CDR1 reads SGHTA; CDR2 reads FQGNSA. The length of the CDR3 is 14 residues. The variable domain in full, completed from reference TRBV7-2 and TRBJ2-1, reads GAGVSQSPSNKVTEKGKDVELRCDPISGHTALYWYRQSLGQGLEFLIYFQGNSAPDKSGLPSDRFSAERTGGSVSTLTIQRTQQEDSAVYLCASSSAGGPQEQFFGPGTRLTVL.

The rearrangement links TRBV28 to TRBJ1-2, with D possibly matching TRBD1 (5 bases). This CDR3 has 14 residues. Trimming stripped 4 bases from V and 2 bases from J, with 11 bases between. Germline CDR1 MDHEN, CDR2 SYDVKM. The CDR3 DNA follows: TGTGCCAGCAGTTCTCGGTGGGGGAACTATGGCTACACCTTC. Its protein is CASSSRWGNYGYTF.

Concerning this clone itself: This same CDR3 is encoded by further DNA sequences in the sample. The chain links TRBV7-2 to TRBJ2-5; TRBD1 or TRBD2 may be the D gene (5 bases each). Germline values: CDR1 SGHTA, CDR2 FQGNSA. V dropped 3 bases and J dropped 4 bases, with 12 bases sitting between them. The CDR3 is 14 amino acids. In DNA, the CDR3 is TGTGCCAGCAGCTTCCAAGGTGGGGGAGAGACCCAGTACTTC. Its translation: CASSFQGGGETQYF.

As to this clone: One end of the junction varies from germline; a read error may be responsible. The chain joins TRBV6-1 to TRBJ2-6; 11 nucleotides line up with TRBD1. CDR3 length: 19 residues. Germline assignment: CDR1 MNHNS and CDR2 SASEGT. CDR3 sequence reads: CASSGASGQGDSGANVLTF. CDR3 DNA: TGTGCCAGTAGTGGCGCCTCGGGACAGGGGGACTCTGGGGCCAACGTCCTGACTTTC.

The rearrangement joins TRBV27 to TRBJ1-2; D remains ambiguous. The ends were cut back, 5 bases at V and 4 bases at J, with 20 bases in the middle. The CDR3 loop spans 16 amino acids. Germline values: CDR1 MNHEY, CDR2 SMNVEV (reference sequence). The CDR3 nucleotides are TGTGCCAGCAGTGCTTCCCGGACCTCAAGGCCCTATGGCTACACCTTC. Its translation is CASSASRTSRPYGYTF.

This clone was counted between two and nine times. The chain employs TRBV7-9 and TRBJ1-1; 8 positions agree with TRBD1. The germline CDR1 and CDR2 sequences are SEHNR and FQNEAQ (reference sequence). The length of the CDR3 is 14 residues. V was pared by 2 bases and J by 7 bases, with 6 bases of the junction left unmatched. The CDR3 region is CASSLQGARGEAFF. The CDR3 bases are TGTGCCAGCAGCTTACAGGGGGCGCGGGGTGAAGCTTTCTTT.

This clone was counted once. The genes are TRBV7-3 and TRBJ2-5, with D possibly TRBD2 on 6 matching bases. The CDR3 length is 15 residues. V lost 2 bases, J lost 1 base, and 11 bases lay in between. Germline V gene sequence: CDR1 SGHTA, CDR2 FQGTGA. The CDR3 bases are TGTGCCAGCAGCTTAGGAGGGAGCACCCAAGAGACCCAGTACTTC. Its protein is CASSLGGSTQETQYF.

As regards this clone: This CDR3 is also generated by other DNA sequences in the sample. The CDR3, as DNA: TGCGCCAGCAGCTTGGCCGGGACTAGCGGGAGTGATGAGCAGTTCTTC. This gives the protein CASSLAGTSGSDEQFF. The chain employs TRBV5-1 and TRBJ2-1; 14 bases are a match to TRBD2. Losses at the gene ends were 0 bases for V and 8 bases for J; bases not matched to a gene: 4. This CDR3 region has 16 residues. The germline V gene encodes CDR1 SGHRS and CDR2 YFSETQ.

The chain has TRBV5-8 and TRBJ1-5; maybe TRBD1 (5 bases). Looked up from germline, CDR1 is SGHTS and CDR2 is YDEGEE. This CDR3 has 17 residues. V was pared by 0 bases and J by 7 bases, with 20 bases between. The CDR3 is CASSLELGGYLSQPQHF. DNA of the CDR3: TGTGCCAGCAGCTTGGAATTGGGGGGTTATTTGAGCCAGCCCCAGCATTTT. The full variable domain, in which reference TRBV5-8 and TRBJ1-5 provide the parts outside the CDR3, is EAGVTQSPTHLIKTRGQQATLRCSPISGHTSVYWYQQALGLGLQFLLWYDEGEERNRGNFPPRFSGRQFPNYSSELNVNALELEDSALYLCASSLELGGYLSQPQHFGDGTRLSIL.